Reported below is one TCR beta chain. Here immunoSEQ multiplex PCR was the method, and the copy in TCRdb shows in-frame clones only, minus some. Counted here are 45,000 to 70,000 clones, approximately 95% occurring once; the ten biggest clones make up under 7%. The data originate from a study of cytomegalovirus exposure and HLA in healthy donors. The V gene's germline CDR1 is MDHEN and CDR2 SYDVKM. The CDR3 consists of 15 residues. V shed 7 bases and J shed 3 bases, with 18 bases lying between them. The sequence came from a young woman in good health and CMV-seronegative. The chain links TRBV28 to TRBJ1-1; D might be TRBD1 (5 bases). Source material: PBMCs. CDR3 amino acids: CASMVQGPWDTEAFF. The CDR3 nucleotides read TGTGCCAGCATGGTTCAGGGCCCCTGGGACACTGAAGCTTTCTTT.